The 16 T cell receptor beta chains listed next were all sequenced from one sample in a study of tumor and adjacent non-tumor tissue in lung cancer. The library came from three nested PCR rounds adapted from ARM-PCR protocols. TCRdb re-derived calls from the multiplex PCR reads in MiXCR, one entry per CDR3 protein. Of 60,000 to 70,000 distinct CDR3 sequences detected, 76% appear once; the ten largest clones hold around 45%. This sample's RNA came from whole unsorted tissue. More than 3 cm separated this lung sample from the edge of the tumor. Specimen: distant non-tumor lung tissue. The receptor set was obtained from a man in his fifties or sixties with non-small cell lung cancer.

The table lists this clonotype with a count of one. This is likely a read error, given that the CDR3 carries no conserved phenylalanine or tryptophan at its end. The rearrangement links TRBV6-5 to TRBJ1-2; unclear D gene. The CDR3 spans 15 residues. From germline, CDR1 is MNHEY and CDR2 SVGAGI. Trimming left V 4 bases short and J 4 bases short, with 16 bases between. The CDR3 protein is CASSSQAAVAYGYTL. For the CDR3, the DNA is TGTGCCAGCAGTTCCCAAGCAGCGGTCGCCTATGGCTACACCTTA.

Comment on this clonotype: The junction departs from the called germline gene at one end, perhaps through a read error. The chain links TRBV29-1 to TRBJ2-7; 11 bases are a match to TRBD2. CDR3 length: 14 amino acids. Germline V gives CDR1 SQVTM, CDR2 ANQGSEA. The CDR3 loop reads CSIVAGTSGYKQYF. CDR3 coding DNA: TGCAGCATTGTAGCCGGGACTAGCGGCTACAAGCAGTACTTC.

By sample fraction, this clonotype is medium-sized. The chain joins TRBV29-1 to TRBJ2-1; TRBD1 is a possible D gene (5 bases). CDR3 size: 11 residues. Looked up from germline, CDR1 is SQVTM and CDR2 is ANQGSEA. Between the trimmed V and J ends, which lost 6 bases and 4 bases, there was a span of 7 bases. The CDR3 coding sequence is TGCAGCGTGGACACTTACAATGAGCAGTTCTTC. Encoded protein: CSVDTYNEQFF.

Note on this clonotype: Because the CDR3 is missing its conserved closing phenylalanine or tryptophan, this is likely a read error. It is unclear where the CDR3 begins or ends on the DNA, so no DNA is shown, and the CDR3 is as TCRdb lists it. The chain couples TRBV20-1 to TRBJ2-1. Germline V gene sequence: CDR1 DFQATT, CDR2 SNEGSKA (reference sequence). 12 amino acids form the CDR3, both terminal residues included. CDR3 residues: CSARGPNNEQSL.

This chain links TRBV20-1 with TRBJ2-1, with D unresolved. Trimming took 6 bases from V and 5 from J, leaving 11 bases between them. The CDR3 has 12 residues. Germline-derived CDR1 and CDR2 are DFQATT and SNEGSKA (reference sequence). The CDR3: CSAKVPNNEQFF. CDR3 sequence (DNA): TGCAGTGCGAAAGTACCCAACAATGAGCAGTTCTTC.

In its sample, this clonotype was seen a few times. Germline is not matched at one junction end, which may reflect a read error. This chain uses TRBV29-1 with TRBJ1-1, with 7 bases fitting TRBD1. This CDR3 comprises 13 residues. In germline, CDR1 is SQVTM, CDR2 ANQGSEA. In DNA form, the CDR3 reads TGTAGCGCCTCGGCAGGGGGGGACACGGAACCTTTCTTT. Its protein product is CSASAGGDTEPFF.

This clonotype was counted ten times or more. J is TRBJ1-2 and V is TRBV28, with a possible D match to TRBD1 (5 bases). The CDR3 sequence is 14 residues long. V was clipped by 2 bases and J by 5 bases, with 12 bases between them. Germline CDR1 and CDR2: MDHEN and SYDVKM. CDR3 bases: TGTGCCAGCAGTTTAAGACAGTGGGGGTATGGCTACACCTTC. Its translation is CASSLRQWGYGYTF.

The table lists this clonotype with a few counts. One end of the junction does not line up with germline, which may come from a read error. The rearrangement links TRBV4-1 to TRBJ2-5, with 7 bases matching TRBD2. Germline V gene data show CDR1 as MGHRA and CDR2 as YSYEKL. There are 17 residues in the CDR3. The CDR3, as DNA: TGCGCCAGCAGCCAAGAAGACGGGAGGTCGAGGGGAGAGGCCCAGTACTTC. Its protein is CASSQEDGRSRGEAQYF.

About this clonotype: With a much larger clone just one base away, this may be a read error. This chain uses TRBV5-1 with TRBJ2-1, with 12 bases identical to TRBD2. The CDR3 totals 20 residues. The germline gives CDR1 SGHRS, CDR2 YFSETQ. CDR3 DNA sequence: TGCGCCAGCAGCTTTGCTGAGGCAGTTGTTACTAGCGGGAGGAGCAATGAGCAGTTATTC. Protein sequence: CASSFAEAVVTSGRSNEQLF.

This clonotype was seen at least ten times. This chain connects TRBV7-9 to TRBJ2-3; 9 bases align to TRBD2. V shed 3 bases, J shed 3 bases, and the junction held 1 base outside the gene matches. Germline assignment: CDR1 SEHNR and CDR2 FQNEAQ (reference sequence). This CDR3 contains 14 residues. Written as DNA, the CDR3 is TGTGCCAGCAGCTTTAGCGGGGGTACAGATACGCAGTATTTT. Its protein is CASSFSGGTDTQYF.

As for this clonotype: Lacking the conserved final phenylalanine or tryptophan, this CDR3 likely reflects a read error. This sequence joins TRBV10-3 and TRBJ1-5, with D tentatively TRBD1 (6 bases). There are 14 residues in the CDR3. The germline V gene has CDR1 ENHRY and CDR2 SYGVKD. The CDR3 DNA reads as TGCGCCATCAGCGGGACATCGAGCGATCAGCCCCAGCATGTT. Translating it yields CAISGTSSDQPQHV.

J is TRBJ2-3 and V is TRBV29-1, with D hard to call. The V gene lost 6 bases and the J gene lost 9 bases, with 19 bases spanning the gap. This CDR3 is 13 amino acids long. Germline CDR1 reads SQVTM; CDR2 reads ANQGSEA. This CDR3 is CSVGERVAKTQYF. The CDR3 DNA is TGCAGCGTCGGAGAACGGGTTGCAAAAACGCAGTATTTT.

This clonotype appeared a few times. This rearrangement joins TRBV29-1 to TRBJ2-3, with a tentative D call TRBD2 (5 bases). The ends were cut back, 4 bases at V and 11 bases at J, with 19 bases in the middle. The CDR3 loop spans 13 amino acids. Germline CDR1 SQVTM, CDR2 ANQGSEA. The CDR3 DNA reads TGCAGCGTTGCACTAGTGGGAGTGGGTGGGCAGTATTTT. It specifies CSVALVGVGGQYF.

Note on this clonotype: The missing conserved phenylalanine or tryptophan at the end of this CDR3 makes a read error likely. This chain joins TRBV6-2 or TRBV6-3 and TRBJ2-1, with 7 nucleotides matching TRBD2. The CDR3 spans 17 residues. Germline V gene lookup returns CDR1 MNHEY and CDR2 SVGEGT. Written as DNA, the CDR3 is TGTGCCGGCAGTTACAATATACGCGGGAGTTTCCCCCCTGAACAGTTCCTC. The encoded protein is CAGSYNIRGSFPPEQFL.

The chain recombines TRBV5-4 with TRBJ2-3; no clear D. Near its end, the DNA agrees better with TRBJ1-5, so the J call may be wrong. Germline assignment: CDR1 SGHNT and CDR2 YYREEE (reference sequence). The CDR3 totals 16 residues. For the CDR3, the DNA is TGTGCCAGCAGTCCTATCGAGCGGGAGCTGGGAGGTACGCAGCATTTT. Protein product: CASSPIERELGGTQHF.

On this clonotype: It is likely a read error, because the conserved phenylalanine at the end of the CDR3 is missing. The CDR3 loop is CASSLGQGSNEQFL. CDR3 bases: TGTGCCAGCAGCCTAGGACAGGGTAGTAATGAGCAGTTCCTC. The J gene is TRBJ2-1, the V gene TRBV5-1; 8 bases agree with TRBD1. Germline V CDR1 and CDR2: SGHRS, YFSETQ. This CDR3 contains 14 residues.